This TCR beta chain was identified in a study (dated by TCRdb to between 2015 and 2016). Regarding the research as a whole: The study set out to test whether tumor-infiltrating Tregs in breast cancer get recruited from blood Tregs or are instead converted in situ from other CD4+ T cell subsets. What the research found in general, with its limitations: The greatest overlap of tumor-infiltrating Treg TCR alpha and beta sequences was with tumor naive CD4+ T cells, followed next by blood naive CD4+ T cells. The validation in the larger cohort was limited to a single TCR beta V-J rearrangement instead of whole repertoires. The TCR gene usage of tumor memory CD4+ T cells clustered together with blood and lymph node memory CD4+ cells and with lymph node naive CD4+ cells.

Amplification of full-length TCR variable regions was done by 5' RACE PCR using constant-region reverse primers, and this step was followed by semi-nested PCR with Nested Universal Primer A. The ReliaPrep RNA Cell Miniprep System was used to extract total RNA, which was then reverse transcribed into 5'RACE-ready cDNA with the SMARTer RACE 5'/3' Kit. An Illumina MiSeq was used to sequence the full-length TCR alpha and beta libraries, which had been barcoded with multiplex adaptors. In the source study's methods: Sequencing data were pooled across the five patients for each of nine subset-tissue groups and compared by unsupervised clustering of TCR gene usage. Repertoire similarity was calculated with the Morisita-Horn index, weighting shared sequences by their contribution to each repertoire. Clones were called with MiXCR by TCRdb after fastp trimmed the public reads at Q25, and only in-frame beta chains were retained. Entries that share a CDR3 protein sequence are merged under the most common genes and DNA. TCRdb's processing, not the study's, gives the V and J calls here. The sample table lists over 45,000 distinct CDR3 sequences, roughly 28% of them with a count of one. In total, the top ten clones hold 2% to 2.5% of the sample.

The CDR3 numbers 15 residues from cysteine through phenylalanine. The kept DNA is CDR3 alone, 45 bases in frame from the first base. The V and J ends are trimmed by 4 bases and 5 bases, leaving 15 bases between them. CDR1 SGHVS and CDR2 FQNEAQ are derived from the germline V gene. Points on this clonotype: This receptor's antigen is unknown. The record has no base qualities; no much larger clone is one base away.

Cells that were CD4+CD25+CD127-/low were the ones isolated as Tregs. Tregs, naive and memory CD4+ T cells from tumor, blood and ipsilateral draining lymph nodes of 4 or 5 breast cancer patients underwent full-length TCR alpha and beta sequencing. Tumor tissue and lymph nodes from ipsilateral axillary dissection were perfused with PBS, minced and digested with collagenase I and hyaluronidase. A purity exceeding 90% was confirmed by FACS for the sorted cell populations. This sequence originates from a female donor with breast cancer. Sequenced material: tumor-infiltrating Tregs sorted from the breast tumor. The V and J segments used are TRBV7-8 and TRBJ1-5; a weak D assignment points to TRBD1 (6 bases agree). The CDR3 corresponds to CASSSYKRTDQPQHF. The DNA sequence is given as TGTGCCAGCAGCTCATACAAAAGGACAGATCAGCCCCAGCATTTT.